These T cell receptor beta chains were read from a single sample in a study of technical replicates of blood from a handful of donors. Measured with immunoSEQ multiplex PCR; TCRdb has only the in-frame clones, and not every one. The sample contains 65,000 to 85,000 clones, 90% to 97% of which appear only once. The sample comprised T cells isolated from PBMCs. The origin of the receptors is a human donor in good health. CDR3s include the opening cysteine and the closing phenylalanine or tryptophan. D genes are given only for firm matches. A clone size is listed for some rows: how often the clone was seen (once, few, many), or a class if it is expanded.

CASGSPRGVYEQYF	TGTGCTAGTGGTTCGCCCAGGGGAGTCTACGAGCAGTACTTC	-	TRBJ2-7	-	TRBV12-5	14
CASAAGDGYTF	TGTGCCAGCGCGGCAGGGGATGGCTACACCTTC	-	TRBJ1-2	-	TRBV25-1	11
CASSPGTGYDEQYF	TGTGCCAGCAGTCCCGGGACAGGGTACGACGAGCAGTACTTC	-	TRBJ2-7	TRBD1	TRBV6-6	14
CASSSYTADYGYTF	TGTGCCAGCAGTTCCTATACTGCTGACTATGGCTACACCTTC	once	TRBJ1-2	-	TRBV27	14
CASSLRNRDRVPNEQFF	TGTGCCAGCAGCTTACGGAACCGGGACAGGGTGCCCAATGAGCAGTTCTTC	-	TRBJ2-1	TRBD1	TRBV7-6	17
CASSVDSGGSYNEQFF	TGTGCCAGCAGCGTGGATAGCGGGGGCTCCTACAATGAGCAGTTCTTC	-	TRBJ2-1	TRBD2	TRBV9	16
CASRSNSGQGYYEQYF	TGTGCCAGCAGATCTAACTCAGGACAGGGTTACTACGAGCAGTACTTC	-	TRBJ2-7	TRBD1	TRBV7-9	16
CASSPLAGPLKTQYF	TGCGCCAGCAGCCCACTAGCGGGGCCCTTGAAGACCCAGTACTTC	-	TRBJ2-5	TRBD2	TRBV4-1	15
CASSFHRDYGYTF	TGTGCCAGCAGTTTCCACAGGGATTATGGCTACACCTTC	-	TRBJ1-2	-	TRBV28	13
CAISEQGPPYEQYF	TGTGCCATCAGTGAACAGGGTCCCCCTTACGAGCAGTACTTC	-	TRBJ2-7	-	TRBV10-3	14
CASSTRGREYGTEAFF	TGTGCCAGCAGTACCAGGGGGCGCGAATATGGCACTGAAGCTTTCTTT	-	TRBJ1-1	TRBD1	TRBV7-6	16
CSGGMNTEAFF	TGCAGCGGCGGCATGAACACTGAAGCTTTCTTT	once	TRBJ1-1	-	TRBV20-1	11
CASSFEGAKLFF	TGCGCCAGCAGCTTTGAGGGGGCTAAACTGTTTTTT	-	TRBJ1-4	TRBD1	TRBV5-1	12
CASSYSTVRGYTF	TGTGCCAGCAGTTACTCAACCGTGCGCGGCTACACCTTC	-	TRBJ1-2	-	TRBV6-5	13
CASRTGANTEAFF	TGTGCCAGCCGAACAGGGGCGAACACTGAAGCTTTCTTT	-	TRBJ1-1	TRBD1	TRBV2	13
CSIAEGSQFF	TGCAGCATCGCGGAAGGTTCGCAGTTCTTC	-	TRBJ2-1	-	TRBV29-1	10
CASSTVRPEAFF	TGTGCCAGCAGCACAGTACGTCCTGAAGCTTTCTTT	-	TRBJ1-1	-	TRBV7-9	12
CASSPGQGSYEQYF	TGTGCCAGCAGCCCCGGACAGGGGAGCTACGAGCAGTACTTC	-	TRBJ2-7	TRBD1	TRBV11-3	14
CASSVGHNTGELFF	TGTGCCAGCAGCGTTGGACACAACACCGGGGAGCTGTTTTTT	few	TRBJ2-2	-	TRBV9	14
CASSSYYEQYF	TGTGCCAGCAGTTCGTACTACGAGCAGTACTTC	-	TRBJ2-7	-	TRBV28	11
CASSFLQGPQETQYF	TGTGCCAGCAGTTTTTTGCAGGGGCCCCAAGAGACCCAGTACTTC	-	TRBJ2-5	-	TRBV28	15
CASSLNRGGRREQYF	TGTGCCAGCAGCCTAAATCGGGGGGGGCGCAGAGAGCAGTACTTC	once	TRBJ2-7	TRBD2	TRBV7-2	15
CASSLAPSGLYEQYF	TGCGCCAGCAGCTTGGCCCCTAGCGGACTCTACGAGCAGTACTTC	-	TRBJ2-7	TRBD2	TRBV5-1	15
CASSYFTRGNEQFF	TGTGCCAGCAGTTACTTCACAAGGGGCAATGAGCAGTTCTTC	-	TRBJ2-1	-	TRBV6-5	14
CASSERTSGAYEQYF	TGTGCCAGCAGTGAAAGGACTAGCGGGGCTTACGAGCAGTACTTC	-	TRBJ2-7	TRBD2	TRBV6-1	15